The present entry profiles one T cell receptor (beta chain) with its context. This entry belongs to a study of control samples from healthy donors and cancer patients. Germline CDR1 SGDLS, CDR2 YYNGEE. The ends were cut back, 0 bases at V and 7 bases at J, with 14 bases in the middle. The CDR3 runs 15 residues. The table came from immunoSEQ multiplex PCR; TCRdb's copy has only in-frame clones and leaves some out. Here the sample spans 150,000 to 170,000 clones, around 95% being singletons. The sequencing sample was made of blood. The J gene is TRBJ1-3, the V gene TRBV9, with a tentative D call TRBD1 (5 bases). The TCR comes from a man aged 35 to 55 in good health. CDR3 nucleotides: TGTGCCAGCAGCGTAGGGGGGACCTTCGGGAACACCATATATTTT. It is translated as CASSVGGTFGNTIYF.